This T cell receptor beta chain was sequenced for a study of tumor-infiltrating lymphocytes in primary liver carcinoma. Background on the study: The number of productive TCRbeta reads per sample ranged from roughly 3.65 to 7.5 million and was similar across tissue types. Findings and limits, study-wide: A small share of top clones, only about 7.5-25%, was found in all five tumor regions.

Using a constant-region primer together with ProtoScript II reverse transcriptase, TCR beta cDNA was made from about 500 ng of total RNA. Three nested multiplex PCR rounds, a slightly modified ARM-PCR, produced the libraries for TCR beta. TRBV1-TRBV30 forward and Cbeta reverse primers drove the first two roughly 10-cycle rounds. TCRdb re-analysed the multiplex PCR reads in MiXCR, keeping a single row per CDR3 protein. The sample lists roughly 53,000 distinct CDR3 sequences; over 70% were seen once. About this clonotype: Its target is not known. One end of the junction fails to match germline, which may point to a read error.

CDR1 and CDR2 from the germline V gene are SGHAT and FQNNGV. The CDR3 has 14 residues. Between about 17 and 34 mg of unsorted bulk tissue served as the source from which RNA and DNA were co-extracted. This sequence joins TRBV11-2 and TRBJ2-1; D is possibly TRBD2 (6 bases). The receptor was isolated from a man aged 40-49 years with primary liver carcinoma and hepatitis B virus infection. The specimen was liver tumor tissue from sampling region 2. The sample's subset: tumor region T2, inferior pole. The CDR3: CSSSSAGSRNEQFF. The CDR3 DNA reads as TGTTCCAGCAGTTCAGCGGGCTCTCGGAATGAGCAGTTCTTC.